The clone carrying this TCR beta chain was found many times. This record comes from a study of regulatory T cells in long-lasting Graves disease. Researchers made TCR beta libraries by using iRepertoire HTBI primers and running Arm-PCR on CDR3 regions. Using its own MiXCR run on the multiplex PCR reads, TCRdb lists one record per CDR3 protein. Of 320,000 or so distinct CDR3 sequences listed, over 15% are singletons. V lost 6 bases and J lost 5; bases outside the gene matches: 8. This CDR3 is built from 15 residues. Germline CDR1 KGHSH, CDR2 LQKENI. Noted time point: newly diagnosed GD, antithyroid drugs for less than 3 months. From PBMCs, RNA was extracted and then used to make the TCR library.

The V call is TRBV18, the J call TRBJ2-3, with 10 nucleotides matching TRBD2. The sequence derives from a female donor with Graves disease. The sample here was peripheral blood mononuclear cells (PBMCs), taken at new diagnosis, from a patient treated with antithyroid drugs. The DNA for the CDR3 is TGTGCCAGCTCGCTAGCGGGAGAGGGAGAAGATACGCAGTATTTT. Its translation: CASSLAGEGEDTQYF.